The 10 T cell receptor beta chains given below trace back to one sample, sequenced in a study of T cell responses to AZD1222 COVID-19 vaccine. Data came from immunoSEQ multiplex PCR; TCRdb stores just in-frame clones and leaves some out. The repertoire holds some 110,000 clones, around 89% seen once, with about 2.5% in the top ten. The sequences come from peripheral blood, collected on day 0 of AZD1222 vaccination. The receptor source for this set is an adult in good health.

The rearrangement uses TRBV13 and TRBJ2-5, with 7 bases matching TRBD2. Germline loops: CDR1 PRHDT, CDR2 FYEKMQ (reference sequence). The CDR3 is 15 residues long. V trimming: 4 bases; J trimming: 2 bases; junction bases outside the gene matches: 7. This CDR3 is CASSSSGVGQETQYF. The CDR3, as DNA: TGTGCCAGCAGCTCGAGCGGGGTCGGGCAAGAGACCCAGTACTTC.

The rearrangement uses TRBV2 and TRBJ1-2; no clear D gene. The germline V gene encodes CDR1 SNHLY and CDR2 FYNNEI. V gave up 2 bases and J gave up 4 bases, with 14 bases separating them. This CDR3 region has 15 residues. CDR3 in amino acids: CASSELLVSIYGYTF. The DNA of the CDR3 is TGTGCCAGCAGTGAATTACTGGTCAGCATCTATGGCTACACCTTC.

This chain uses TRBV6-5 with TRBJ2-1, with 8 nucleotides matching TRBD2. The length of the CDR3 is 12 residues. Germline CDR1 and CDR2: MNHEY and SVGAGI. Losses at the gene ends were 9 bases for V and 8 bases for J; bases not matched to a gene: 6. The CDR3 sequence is CASKRESHEQFF. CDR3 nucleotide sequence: TGTGCCAGTAAGCGGGAGTCCCATGAGCAGTTCTTC.

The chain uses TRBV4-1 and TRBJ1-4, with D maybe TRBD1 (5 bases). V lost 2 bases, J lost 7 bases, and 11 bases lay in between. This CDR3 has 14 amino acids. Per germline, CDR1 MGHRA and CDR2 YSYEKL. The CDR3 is CASSQQGHGEKLFF. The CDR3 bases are TGCGCCAGCAGCCAACAGGGTCATGGTGAAAAACTGTTTTTT.

The CDR3 sequence is CASSLFTSYEQYF. CDR3 bases: TGTGCCAGCAGCTTATTTACGTCCTACGAGCAGTACTTC. V usage is TRBV7-8 and J usage is TRBJ2-7; unclear D gene. The ends were cut back, 2 bases at V and 1 base at J, with 6 bases in the middle. The CDR3 extends over 13 amino acids. Germline loops: CDR1 SGHVS, CDR2 FQNEAQ.

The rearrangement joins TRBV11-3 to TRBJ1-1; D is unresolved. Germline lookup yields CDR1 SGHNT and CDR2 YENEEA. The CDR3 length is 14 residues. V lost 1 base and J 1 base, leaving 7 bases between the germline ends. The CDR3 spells CASSLGVPNTEAFF. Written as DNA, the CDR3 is TGTGCCAGCAGCTTAGGGGTTCCGAACACTGAAGCTTTCTTT.

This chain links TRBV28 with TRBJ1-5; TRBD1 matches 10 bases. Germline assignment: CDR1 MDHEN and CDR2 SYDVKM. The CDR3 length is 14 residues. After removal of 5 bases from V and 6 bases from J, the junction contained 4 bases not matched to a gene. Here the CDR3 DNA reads TGTGCCAGCAGTGGGGACAGGGGTCTTCAGCCCCAGCATTTT. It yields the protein CASSGDRGLQPQHF. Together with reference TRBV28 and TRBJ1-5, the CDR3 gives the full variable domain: DVKVTQSSRYLVKRTGEKVFLECVQDMDHENMFWYRQDPGLGLRLIYFSYDVKMKEKGDIPEGYSVSREKKERFSLILESASTNQTSMYLCASSGDRGLQPQHFGDGTRLSIL.

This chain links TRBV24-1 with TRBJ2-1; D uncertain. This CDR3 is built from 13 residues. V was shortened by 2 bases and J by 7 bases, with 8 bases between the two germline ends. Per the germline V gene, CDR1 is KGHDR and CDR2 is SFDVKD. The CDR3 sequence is CATSDSRLNEQFF. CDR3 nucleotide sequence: TGTGCCACCAGTGATTCCAGGTTGAATGAGCAGTTCTTC.

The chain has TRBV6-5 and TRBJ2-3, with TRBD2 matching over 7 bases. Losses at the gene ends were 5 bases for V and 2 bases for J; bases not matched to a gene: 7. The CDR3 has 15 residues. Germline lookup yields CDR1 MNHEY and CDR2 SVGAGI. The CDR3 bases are TGTGCCAGCAGTAACCGACTAGCCAACACAGATACGCAGTATTTT. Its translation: CASSNRLANTDTQYF.

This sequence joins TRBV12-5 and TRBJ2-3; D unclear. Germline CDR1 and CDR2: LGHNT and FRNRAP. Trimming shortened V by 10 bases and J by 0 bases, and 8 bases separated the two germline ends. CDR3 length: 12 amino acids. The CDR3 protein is CATSASTDTQYF. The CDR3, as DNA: TGTGCTACCTCAGCTAGCACAGATACGCAGTATTTT.